The 18 T cell receptor beta chains in this list originate from one sample, sequenced in a study of somatic mutations in cytotoxic T cells in rheumatoid arthritis. Generated by immunoSEQ multiplex PCR, the TCRdb table keeps only in-frame clones and is missing some. The sample has some 7,300 clones; around 79% are singletons. Material for sequencing was CD8+ T cells sorted from blood. These receptors came from a woman between 55 and 75 years old in good health.

This clone was counted only a few times. The rearrangement links TRBV5-8 to TRBJ1-5, with D possibly TRBD1 on 6 matching bases. Trimming cost V 0 bases and J 0 bases, with 13 bases left between them. The CDR3 spans 17 residues. The germline V gene encodes CDR1 SGHTS and CDR2 YDEGEE. The CDR3 loop reads CASSLGKQGHSNQPQHF. The CDR3 nucleotides are TGTGCCAGCAGCTTGGGGAAACAGGGCCATAGCAATCAGCCCCAGCATTTT.

The chain is built from TRBV4-3 and TRBJ2-1; D gene unclear. V gave up 0 bases and J gave up 3 bases, with 9 bases separating them. The length of the CDR3 is 15 residues. Germline V gene data show CDR1 as LGHNA and CDR2 as YSLEER. The CDR3 coding sequence is TGCGCCAGCAGCCAAGATGCGGATCTCTACAATGAGCAGTTCTTC. This encodes CASSQDADLYNEQFF.

V usage is TRBV2 and J usage is TRBJ2-7; TRBD1 matches at 11 bases. Losses at the gene ends were 0 bases for V and 6 bases for J; bases not matched to a gene: 7. Germline-derived CDR1 and CDR2 are SNHLY and FYNNEI. CDR3 length: 16 amino acids. CDR3 nucleotide sequence: TGTGCCAGCAGTGAAGCGATTGGGACAGGGGGGAGCGAGCAGTACTTC. It specifies CASSEAIGTGGSEQYF.

The chain recombines TRBV5-6 with TRBJ2-7, with a possible D match to TRBD1 (6 bases). Germline loops: CDR1 SGHDT, CDR2 YYEEEE. The CDR3 is 14 amino acids. Trimming cost V 1 base and J 6 bases, with 14 bases left between them. Here the CDR3 DNA reads TGTGCCAGCAGCTTGAGGGACACAGATTCCGAGCAGTACTTC. Amino acid sequence: CASSLRDTDSEQYF.

The rearrangement links TRBV29-1 to TRBJ1-3; 9 bases agree with TRBD1. This CDR3 has 16 amino acids. The germline gives CDR1 SQVTM, CDR2 ANQGSEA. With V trimmed by 0 bases and J by 2 bases, 5 bases remained unmatched. The chain's CDR3 is CSVEDRDRGTGNTIYF. The DNA for the CDR3 is TGCAGCGTTGAAGATCGAGACAGGGGGACTGGAAACACCATATATTTT.

The CDR3 DNA sequence: TGTGCCAGCAGCCCAAGCCTAGTAGGAGATACGCAGTATTTT. This translates into CASSPSLVGDTQYF. The chain joins TRBV7-3 to TRBJ2-3; D gene uncertain. V was cut by 5 bases and J by 5 bases, with 14 bases left in between. Germline V CDR1 and CDR2: SGHTA, FQGTGA. The CDR3 consists of 14 residues. Complete variable domain (other parts from reference TRBV7-3 and TRBJ2-3): GAGVSQTPSNKVTEKGKYVELRCDPISGHTALYWYRQSLGQGPEFLIYFQGTGAADDSGLPNDRFFAVRPEGSVSTLKIQRTERGDSAVYLCASSPSLVGDTQYFGPGTRLTVL.

This clone is medium-sized (0.01 to 0.1%) in the sample. The rearrangement uses TRBV27 and TRBJ2-7; 8 nucleotides agree with TRBD1. CDR1 is MNHEY and CDR2 is SMNVEV in the germline V gene (reference sequence). The V and J ends lost 5 bases and 1 base, in that order; junction bases with no gene match: 1. The CDR3 is 13 amino acids. The CDR3 sequence: CASSRTGSYEQYF. Written as DNA, the CDR3 is TGTGCCAGCAGTCGGACAGGGTCCTACGAGCAGTACTTC.

This clone was picked up a small number of times. The chain is built from TRBV29-1 and TRBJ2-7; 8 bases are shared with TRBD2. The junction had 9 bases not matched to a gene; V was cut back by 5 bases and J by 6 bases. The CDR3 consists of 13 residues. CDR1 and CDR2 from the germline V gene are SQVTM and ANQGSEA. CDR3 sequence (DNA): TGCAGCGTTCCGGGCCCAGCGGGGGCCGAGCAGTACTTC. This codes for CSVPGPAGAEQYF.

Details on this clone: In the same sample, other DNA sequences code for this CDR3. V and J are TRBV4-3 and TRBJ2-7; 7 positions agree with TRBD2. Trimming cost V 1 base and J 7 bases; bases outside gene matches: 19. From germline, CDR1 is LGHNA and CDR2 YSLEER. The CDR3 sequence is 18 residues long. Here the CDR3 DNA reads TGCGCCAGCAGCCAAGTTTTGTATCGGGGCGGGAGTACAGGAGAGCAGTACTTC. This encodes CASSQVLYRGGSTGEQYF.

The V call is TRBV27, the J call TRBJ2-5; 13 bases match TRBD2. The J call could be wrong; TRBJ2-7 is a better fit for the DNA end. The germline gives CDR1 MNHEY, CDR2 SMNVEV (reference sequence). CDR3 size: 15 residues. The CDR3, as DNA: TGTGCCAGCAGTCTAGGGACTAGCGGGACTTCCGAGCAGTACTTC. Translating it yields CASSLGTSGTSEQYF.

CDR3 residues: CASSPSTGGFQPQHF. CDR3 in DNA: TGTGCCAGCAGCCCATCGACAGGGGGCTTTCAGCCCCAGCATTTT. J is TRBJ1-5 and V is TRBV6-5; 10 nucleotides align to TRBD1. The CDR3 totals 15 residues. Germline-derived CDR1 and CDR2 are MNHEY and SVGAGI. V gave up 6 bases and J gave up 6 bases; unmatched junction bases: 8.

The chain joins TRBV9 to TRBJ1-2, with 9 bases that match TRBD1. V was pared by 3 bases and J by 6 bases, with 9 bases of the junction left unmatched. The length of the CDR3 is 15 residues. The V gene's germline CDR1 is SGDLS and CDR2 YYNGEE. Here the CDR3 DNA reads TGTGCCAGCAGCGCCTCCGGGACAGGGAACGATGGCTACACCTTC. This sequence encodes CASSASGTGNDGYTF.

The V gene is TRBV28, the J gene TRBJ2-5; the match to TRBD1 covers 9 bases. This CDR3 region has 17 residues. The germline gives CDR1 MDHEN, CDR2 SYDVKM. The trim removed 6 bases at V and 0 bases at J, leaving 11 bases unmatched. The DNA for the CDR3 is TGTGCCAGCAGCCTGGGGACAGGGTCGGGATACCAAGAGACCCAGTACTTC. This codes for CASSLGTGSGYQETQYF.

This clone occurred a few times. The rearrangement links TRBV29-1 to TRBJ2-1; TRBD2 aligns across 11 bases. Germline trimming cut 8 bases from V and 4 bases from J; bases unmatched to any gene: 7. The CDR3 is made up of 14 amino acids. Germline CDR1 reads SQVTM; CDR2 reads ANQGSEA. The CDR3 protein is CSLPASGRYNEQFF. DNA of the CDR3: TGCAGCCTGCCCGCTAGCGGGAGGTACAATGAGCAGTTCTTC.

The chain couples TRBV30 to TRBJ1-1; D ambiguous. CDR3 length equals 15 residues. The germline V gene encodes CDR1 GTSNPN and CDR2 SVGIG (reference sequence). Trimming pared 0 bases from V and 4 bases from J, leaving 15 bases between. The CDR3 DNA reads TGTGCCTGGAGTGTACAAACCGTTAGAGGCACTGAAGCTTTCTTT. It encodes CAWSVQTVRGTEAFF.

V is TRBV9 and J is TRBJ1-1; perhaps TRBD1 as D (6 bases). Germline lookup yields CDR1 SGDLS and CDR2 YYNGEE. V was trimmed by 4 bases and J by 3 bases, leaving 22 bases between them. The CDR3 spans 17 residues. This CDR3 reads CASSTATGGIGYTEAFF. The CDR3 DNA reads TGTGCCAGCAGCACCGCGACAGGCGGCATTGGGTACACTGAAGCTTTCTTT.

V is TRBV27 and J is TRBJ2-1, with D maybe TRBD2 (6 bases). The germline V and J ends were trimmed by 5 bases and 8 bases, with 13 bases remaining between them. This CDR3 is 13 amino acids long. Germline V lookup: CDR1 MNHEY, CDR2 SMNVEV (reference sequence). DNA for the CDR3: TGTGCCAGCAGTCGGGACTCTTGGGATGAGCAGTTCTTC. It yields the protein CASSRDSWDEQFF.

This rearrangement joins TRBV5-8 to TRBJ2-7, with a tentative D call TRBD2 (6 bases). Germline V lookup: CDR1 SGHTS, CDR2 YDEGEE. This CDR3 region has 13 residues. Trimming cost V 4 bases and J 1 base, with 9 bases left between them. CDR3 DNA: TGTGCCAGCAGCGGACTACCTTCCTACGAGCAGTACTTC. Its protein is CASSGLPSYEQYF.